Each of the 31 T cell receptor beta chains below was sequenced from the same sample in a study of blood T cell repertoires in COVID-19. Profiled with immunoSEQ multiplex PCR; TCRdb holds only in-frame clones, not every one. Among 250,000 to 350,000 clones listed, 88% were seen once. Sequencing was done on a sample of PBMCs or T cells enriched from blood (not recorded which). The receptor source for this set is a woman in her twenties or thirties who had recovered from COVID-19.

V gene TRBV28 combines with J gene TRBJ1-3, with 12 nucleotides matching TRBD1. The V gene end was trimmed by 5 bases and the J gene end by 2 bases; junction bases not matched to a gene: 13. CDR1 is MDHEN and CDR2 is SYDVKM in the germline V gene. The CDR3 covers 19 residues. The CDR3 DNA follows: TGTGCCAGCAGTGCTCCCGGGACAGGGGGCCCGCGCCCTGGAAACACCATATATTTT. It encodes CASSAPGTGGPRPGNTIYF.

The chain couples TRBV7-9 to TRBJ1-1, with no clear D. The germline gives CDR1 SEHNR, CDR2 FQNEAQ (reference sequence). CDR3 length equals 12 residues. Trimming left V 3 bases short and J 11 bases short, with 13 bases between. The CDR3 protein is CASSLGYMDAFF. CDR3 nucleotide sequence: TGTGCCAGCAGCTTGGGCTATATGGATGCTTTCTTT.

This clone was detected only a few times. V is TRBV24-1 and J is TRBJ1-1; TRBD1 aligns across 9 bases. V was pared by 7 bases and J by 5 bases, with 10 bases of the junction left unmatched. Germline lookup yields CDR1 KGHDR and CDR2 SFDVKD. The CDR3 has 15 amino acids. This CDR3 is CATRGPRQGETEAFF. The CDR3 nucleotides read TGTGCCACCAGGGGGCCCCGACAGGGGGAGACTGAAGCTTTCTTT.

V and J are TRBV6-2 or TRBV6-3 and TRBJ1-1; D not resolved. This CDR3 has 12 residues. The germline CDR1 and CDR2 sequences are MNHEY and SVGEGT. The V end lost 2 bases, the J end lost 3 bases, and 4 bases lay between the germline ends. This CDR3 reads CASSYPDTEAFF. The CDR3 DNA sequence: TGTGCCAGCAGTTACCCCGACACTGAAGCTTTCTTT.

The rearrangement links TRBV6-4 to TRBJ1-1, with D possibly being TRBD1 (5 bases). The V end lost 5 bases, the J end lost 1 base, and 14 bases lay between the germline ends. Germline V gives CDR1 MRHNA, CDR2 SNTAGT. The CDR3 has 15 amino acids. CDR3 sequence: CASSSSARGNTEAFF. The CDR3 region has the DNA TGTGCCAGCAGTTCCTCGGCAAGGGGGAACACTGAAGCTTTCTTT.

The CDR3 region has the DNA TGTGCCAGCAGTCCTATGCCCAGGGACTACGGCGAGCAGTACTTC. Translating it yields CASSPMPRDYGEQYF. The V call is TRBV7-2, the J call TRBJ2-7, with 7 bases aligning to TRBD2. The CDR3 is 15 residues long. Germline V gene lookup returns CDR1 SGHTA and CDR2 FQGNSA. The V and J ends lost 6 bases and 6 bases, in that order; junction bases with no gene match: 14.

V and J are TRBV30 and TRBJ1-2, with no clear D. The V gene's germline CDR1 is GTSNPN and CDR2 SVGIG (reference sequence). Trimming removed 1 base at V and 8 bases at J, with 14 bases between. This CDR3 is built from 13 residues. In DNA form, the CDR3 reads TGTGCCTGGAGTGGACCGCTAGGGAGCGGCTACACCTTC. Amino acid sequence: CAWSGPLGSGYTF.

CDR3 coding DNA: TGTGCCTGGAGTGTCGGGACAGGGTTCTACGAGCAGTACTTC. Residues: CAWSVGTGFYEQYF. The V and J genes are TRBV30 and TRBJ2-7; 9 bases are shared with TRBD1. This CDR3 has 14 amino acids. Trimming at V came to 0 bases and at J to 3 bases, leaving 3 bases not matched to a gene. CDR1 is GTSNPN and CDR2 is SVGIG in the germline V gene (reference sequence).

The chain employs TRBV4-3 and TRBJ1-2; 11 bases match TRBD1. This CDR3 comprises 15 residues. Germline CDR1 LGHNA, CDR2 YSLEER. J lost 7 bases, V lost 1 base, and 5 bases had no gene match. CDR3 coding DNA: TGCGCCAGCAGCCAAGGAGGACAGGGGGCGTTTGGCTACACCTTC. This encodes CASSQGGQGAFGYTF.

The chain couples TRBV5-1 to TRBJ1-4; D is undetermined. Germline loops: CDR1 SGHRS, CDR2 YFSETQ. This CDR3 is built from 16 residues. The germline V and J ends were trimmed by 2 bases and 0 bases, with 11 bases remaining between them. CDR3 in DNA: TGCGCCAGCAGCTTCAACGGTGATCCAACTAATGAAAAACTGTTTTTT. Residues: CASSFNGDPTNEKLFF.

There are many counts of this clone. This chain uses TRBV5-1 with TRBJ1-1; the D gene is possibly TRBD1 (5 bases). The CDR3 consists of 13 residues. Germline V gene data show CDR1 as SGHRS and CDR2 as YFSETQ. Trimming removed 0 bases from V and 8 bases from J, with 11 bases in between. Written as DNA, the CDR3 is TGCGCCAGCAGCTTGGTGGGACTCTCCGAAGCTTTCTTT. Residues: CASSLVGLSEAFF. The variable domain in full, with the rest retrieved from reference TRBV5-1 and TRBJ1-1, is KAGVTQTPRYLIKTRGQQVTLSCSPISGHRSVSWYQQTPGQGLQFLFEYFSETQRNKGNFPGRFSGRQFSNSRSEMNVSTLELGDSALYLCASSLVGLSEAFFGQGTRLTVV.

The chain carries TRBV11-3 and TRBJ2-7; TRBD1 matches 7 bases. The CDR3 totals 15 residues. The V segment lost 6 bases and the J segment 0 bases; nucleotides outside the gene matches: 8. Germline V gives CDR1 SGHNT, CDR2 YENEEA. The CDR3 DNA is TGTGCCAGCAGACCCTTCCGGGACAGCTCCTACGAGCAGTACTTC. Protein product: CASRPFRDSSYEQYF.

The V and J genes are TRBV27 and TRBJ1-1, with D possibly being TRBD1 (5 bases). Germline CDR1 reads MNHEY; CDR2 reads SMNVEV (reference sequence). Trimming stripped 8 bases from V and 4 bases from J, with 26 bases between. This CDR3 region has 17 residues. In nucleotides, the CDR3 is TGTGCCAGCGGGAAGTCCAATATTCTGGGGCGTCTCACTGAAGCTTTCTTT. As protein: CASGKSNILGRLTEAFF.

The chain joins TRBV28 to TRBJ1-2; 10 positions agree with TRBD1. The trim removed 4 bases at V and 8 bases at J, leaving 7 bases unmatched. The V gene's germline CDR1 is MDHEN and CDR2 SYDVKM. This CDR3 comprises 14 residues. The CDR3 is CASSWPGQGKGYTF. As DNA, the CDR3 is TGTGCCAGCAGTTGGCCGGGACAGGGGAAAGGCTACACCTTC.

J is TRBJ1-1 and V is TRBV19; D perhaps matches TRBD1 (6 bases). Trimming removed 9 bases at V and 4 bases at J, with 15 bases between. The CDR3 runs 13 residues. Germline CDR1 is LNHDA and CDR2 is SQIVND (reference sequence). The chain's CDR3 is CASSYREPTEAFF. The CDR3 nucleotides read TGTGCCAGCAGCTACAGGGAACCCACTGAAGCTTTCTTT.

The gene calls are TRBV19 and TRBJ1-1, with a possible D match to TRBD1 (5 bases). The V gene lost 8 bases and the J gene lost 1 base, with 14 bases spanning the gap. The CDR3 length is 14 residues. Germline V gives CDR1 LNHDA, CDR2 SQIVND (reference sequence). The CDR3: CASLGRQGNTEAFF. The CDR3 DNA reads TGTGCCAGTTTGGGTCGGCAGGGGAACACTGAAGCTTTCTTT.

The chain links TRBV19 to TRBJ1-2, with 11 bases fitting TRBD1. J lost 6 bases, V lost 6 bases, and 6 bases had no gene match. The CDR3 runs to 14 residues. Germline CDR1 LNHDA, CDR2 SQIVND (reference sequence). In DNA, the CDR3 is TGTGCCAGTAGCAGAGGACAGGGGGCAGATGGCTACACCTTC. Protein sequence: CASSRGQGADGYTF.

This sequence joins TRBV7-6 and TRBJ2-7, with D possibly TRBD2 on 6 matching bases. V was shortened by 1 base and J by 3 bases, with 22 bases between the two germline ends. Germline lookup yields CDR1 SGHVS and CDR2 FNYEAQ. The CDR3 is 18 residues long. This CDR3 reads CASSLDGSLGGISYEQYF. In nucleotides, the CDR3 is TGTGCCAGCAGCTTAGATGGTTCTCTGGGAGGTATAAGCTACGAGCAGTACTTC. Variable domain in full (rest from reference TRBV7-6 and TRBJ2-7): GAGVSQSPRYKVTKRGQDVALRCDPISGHVSLYWYRQALGQGPEFLTYFNYEAQQDKSGLPNDRFSAERPEGSISTLTIQRTEQRDSAMYRCASSLDGSLGGISYEQYFGPGTRLTVT.

This chain uses TRBV12-3 or TRBV12-4 with TRBJ2-6, with D possibly TRBD1 on 6 matching bases. Trimming took 10 bases from V and 3 from J, leaving 10 bases between them. The CDR3 is made up of 13 amino acids. In DNA form, the CDR3 reads TGTGCCACCCGGACAGTTGGGGCCAACGTCCTGACTTTC. It specifies CATRTVGANVLTF.

In its sample, this clone was seen once. The rearrangement joins TRBV5-1 to TRBJ1-4; a possible D gene is TRBD1 (6 bases). The germline V gene has CDR1 SGHRS and CDR2 YFSETQ. The V end lost 4 bases, the J end lost 4 bases, and 11 bases lay between the germline ends. The CDR3 runs 14 residues. The CDR3 is CASSQDSRNEKLFF. The CDR3 region has the DNA TGCGCCAGCAGCCAGGACAGTCGTAATGAAAAACTGTTTTTT.

This sequence joins TRBV19 and TRBJ1-3; D remains unclear. Germline CDR1 and CDR2: LNHDA and SQIVND (reference sequence). This CDR3 region has 14 residues. Trimming left V 4 bases short and J 2 bases short, with 9 bases between. CDR3 loop: CASSSITAGNTIYF. For the CDR3, the DNA is TGTGCCAGTAGTAGTATAACGGCTGGAAACACCATATATTTT.

The V and J genes are TRBV13 and TRBJ2-7; 11 bases fit TRBD2. CDR3 size: 17 residues. Trimming cost V 2 bases and J 5 bases; bases outside gene matches: 11. From germline, CDR1 is PRHDT and CDR2 FYEKMQ (reference sequence). The CDR3 reads CASSLWTSGLPKDEQYF. For the CDR3, the DNA is TGTGCCAGCAGCTTATGGACTAGCGGGCTTCCTAAGGACGAGCAGTACTTC.

This sequence joins TRBV3-1 (or the pseudogene TRBV3-2) and TRBJ2-3; a weak D match, TRBD2 (6 bases). There are 13 residues in the CDR3. Trimming removed 1 base from V and 5 bases from J, with 7 bases in between. Germline V gene sequence: CDR1 LGHDT, CDR2 YNNKEL (reference sequence). The CDR3 spells CASSQGEEDTQYF. In nucleotides, the CDR3 is TGTGCCAGCAGCCAAGGGGAGGAAGATACGCAGTATTTT.

This clone showed up just once. J is TRBJ2-1 and V is TRBV19; perhaps TRBD2 as D (5 bases). Germline lookup yields CDR1 LNHDA and CDR2 SQIVND (reference sequence). This CDR3 is built from 15 residues. Trimming left V 6 bases short and J 7 bases short, with 19 bases between. The chain's CDR3 is CASRRSEGFRNEQFF. DNA of the CDR3: TGTGCCAGTAGACGTTCCGAGGGTTTTAGGAATGAGCAGTTCTTC.

This chain links TRBV7-9 with TRBJ2-3; 8 bases are shared with TRBD2. The ends lost 4 bases at V and 2 bases at J; junction bases unmatched: 11. The CDR3 extends over 17 amino acids. Germline V gene data show CDR1 as SEHNR and CDR2 as FQNEAQ (reference sequence). CDR3 amino acids: CASSSRRGGRYTDTQYF. CDR3 sequence (DNA): TGTGCCAGCAGCTCCCGCCGCGGCGGGAGGTACACAGATACGCAGTATTTT.

This chain links TRBV11-3 with TRBJ2-1; a weak D match, TRBD1 (5 bases). The germline V gene has CDR1 SGHNT and CDR2 YENEEA. The V gene lost 0 bases and the J gene lost 4 bases, with 22 bases spanning the gap. The CDR3 sequence is 19 residues long. The CDR3 DNA reads TGTGCCAGCAGCTTAGATCTTAGCAAGACAGTAGTCTTATACAATGAGCAGTTCTTC. Residues: CASSLDLSKTVVLYNEQFF.

The genes are TRBV19 and TRBJ2-3, with 8 bases that match TRBD2. V shed 8 bases and J 0 bases; nucleotides not matched to a gene: 7. This CDR3 region has 15 residues. Looked up from germline, CDR1 is LNHDA and CDR2 is SQIVND (reference sequence). CDR3 bases: TGTGCCAGTTGTAGGCTAGCGGGTAGCACAGATACGCAGTATTTT. This encodes CASCRLAGSTDTQYF.

This clone was observed once. This chain links TRBV7-9 with TRBJ1-2; no reliable D call. The germline V gene has CDR1 SEHNR and CDR2 FQNEAQ (reference sequence). V was shortened by 1 base and J by 5 bases, with 11 bases between the two germline ends. The CDR3 covers 14 residues. CDR3 in amino acids: CASSLELPGYGYTF. The DNA for the CDR3 is TGTGCCAGCAGCTTAGAACTGCCGGGATATGGCTACACCTTC.

The rearrangement uses TRBV15 and TRBJ2-3; D call uncertain. The V end lost 0 bases, the J end lost 0 bases, and 16 bases lay between the germline ends. Looked up from germline, CDR1 is LNHNV and CDR2 is YYDKDF (reference sequence). The CDR3 spans 18 residues. The CDR3 DNA reads as TGTGCCACCAGCAGAGATCAGGCTCCCGGATTGAGCACAGATACGCAGTATTTT. It encodes CATSRDQAPGLSTDTQYF.

V usage is TRBV28 and J usage is TRBJ1-1, with 7 bases that match TRBD1. Germline CDR1 reads MDHEN; CDR2 reads SYDVKM. The CDR3 has 15 amino acids. With 6 bases clipped from V and 0 bases from J, the junction kept 7 bases outside the gene matches. CDR3 region: CASRTTGSVNTEAFF. CDR3 in DNA: TGTGCCAGCAGAACGACAGGGTCAGTGAACACTGAAGCTTTCTTT.

The CDR3 bases are TGTGCCAGCAGTCGACTAGCGTACACCGGGGAGCTGTTTTTT. Its translation: CASSRLAYTGELFF. The chain uses TRBV3-1 (or the pseudogene TRBV3-2) and TRBJ2-2; 8 bases are a match to TRBD2. This CDR3 has 14 amino acids. Per germline, CDR1 LGHDT and CDR2 YNNKEL (reference sequence). The junction had 3 bases not matched to a gene; V was cut back by 6 bases and J by 3 bases.